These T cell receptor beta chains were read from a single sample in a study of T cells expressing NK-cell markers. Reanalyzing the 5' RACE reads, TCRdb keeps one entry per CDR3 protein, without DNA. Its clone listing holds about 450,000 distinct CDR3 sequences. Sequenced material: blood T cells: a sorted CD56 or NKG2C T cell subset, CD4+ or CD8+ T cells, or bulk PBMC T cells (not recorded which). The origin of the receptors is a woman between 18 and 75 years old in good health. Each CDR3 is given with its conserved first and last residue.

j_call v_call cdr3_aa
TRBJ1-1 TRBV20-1 CSARSDRGLTEAFF
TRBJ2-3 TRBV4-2 CASSPGDGQDTQYF
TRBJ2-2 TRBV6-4 CASSDSGETTGELFF
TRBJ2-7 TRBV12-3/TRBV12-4 CASSLASGRSYEQYF
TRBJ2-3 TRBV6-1 CASSHIGRLRGTDTQYF
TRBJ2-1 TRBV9 CASSAETITYNEQFF
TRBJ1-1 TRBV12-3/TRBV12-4 CASSPGQTEAFF
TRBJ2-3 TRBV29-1 CSGKREYLPDTQYF
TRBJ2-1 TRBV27 CASSRAGLQYNEQFF
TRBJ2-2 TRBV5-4 CAILLGEGTGELFF
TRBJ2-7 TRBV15 CATSRTAQIYEQYF
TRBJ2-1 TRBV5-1 CASSPWGGENSYNEQFF
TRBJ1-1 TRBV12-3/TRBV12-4 CASSLPGQPNTEAFF
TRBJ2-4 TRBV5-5 CASSRSTGTTENIQYF
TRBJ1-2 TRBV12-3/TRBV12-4 CASSFDRTGYYGYTF
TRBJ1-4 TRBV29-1 CSVEEVAGGEKLFF
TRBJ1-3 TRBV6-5 CASSYSPTSFSSGNTIYF
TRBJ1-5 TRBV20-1 CSASIGRVNQPQHF
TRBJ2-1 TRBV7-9 CASSILAGYNEQFF
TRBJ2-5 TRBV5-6 CASCGGTETQYF
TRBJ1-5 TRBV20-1 CSAPGQGAYQPQHF
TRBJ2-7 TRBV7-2 CASSLTSGSSEQYF
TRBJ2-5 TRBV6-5 CASSYFAGGGETQYF
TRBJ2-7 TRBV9 CASSVGKASGTTRGEQYF
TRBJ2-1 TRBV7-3 CASSSGGGSEQFF
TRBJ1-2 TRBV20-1 CSARDWTGGNYGYTF
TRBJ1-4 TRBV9 CASSGQPGPREKLFF
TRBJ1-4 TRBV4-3 CASSIGANRGEKLFF
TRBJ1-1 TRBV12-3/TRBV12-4 CASRLDRAEAFF
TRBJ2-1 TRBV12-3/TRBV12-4 CASSLASGYNEQFF
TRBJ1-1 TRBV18 CASSPTDEGTEAFF
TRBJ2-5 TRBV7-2 CASSQDRETQYF
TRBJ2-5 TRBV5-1 CASSFGGGANPNQETQYF
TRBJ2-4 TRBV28 CASSLRTPGLHLAKNIQYF
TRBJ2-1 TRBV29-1 CSVGKISSYNEQFF
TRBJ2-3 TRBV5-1 CASSSGQGLYTQYF
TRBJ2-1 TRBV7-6 CASSPGGGGGYNEQFF
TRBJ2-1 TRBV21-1 CASSKAEGPYNEQFF
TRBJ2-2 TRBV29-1 CSADRGKAGELFF
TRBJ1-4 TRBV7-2 CASSLAGGNTNEKLFF
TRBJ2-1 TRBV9 CASSVGGGYNEQFF
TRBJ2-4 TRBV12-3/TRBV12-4 CASSPRRLNIQYF
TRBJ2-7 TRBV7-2 CASSSQSAYEQYF
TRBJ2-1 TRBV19 CASMSGYEQFF
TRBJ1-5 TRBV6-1 CASSTTPSNQPQHF
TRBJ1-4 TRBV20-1 CSASVGGEKLFF
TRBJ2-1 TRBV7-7 CASSLIGGSGNEQFF
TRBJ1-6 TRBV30 CACQSGTGRAPLHF
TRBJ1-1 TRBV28 CASSRVRVVVPGGNTEAFF
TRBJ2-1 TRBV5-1 CASSPWTSGGVGEQFF
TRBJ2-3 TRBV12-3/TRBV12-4 CASSFSLVADF
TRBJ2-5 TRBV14 CASSPPGGTRYELETQYF
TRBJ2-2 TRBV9 CASSVEGSGRAGELFF
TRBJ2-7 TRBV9 CASSPRTGIHEQYF
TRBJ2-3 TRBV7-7 CATGASGDPVRYF